This record looks at one TCR beta chain sequence and its context. The antigen remains unidentified. The data were obtained in a study of shared clonotypes between healthy human individuals. Findings and caveats of the study: Non-shared clonotypes had lower generation probabilities than clonotypes shared by all four sorted-subset donors.

The authors ran the assay at deep level. The data were produced by immunoSEQ multiplex PCR, yet TCRdb's version contains in-frame clones alone and is incomplete. The table has about 2.1 million clones, 85% to 95% seen once. Selected positively for CCR7 and CD45RO-negative, naive CD8 cells excluded terminally differentiated effector memory CD45RA+ cells. The healthy adult donors were HIV-negative and reported no recent acute infections or vaccinations. All participating donors were Caucasian adults from Nashville, Tennessee. Germline V CDR1 and CDR2: MNHNS, SASEGT. This CDR3 has 14 residues. After removal of 8 bases from V and 1 base from J, the junction contained 2 bases not matched to a gene.

The V gene is TRBV6-1, the J gene TRBJ1-5, with 10 bases identical to TRBD1. The TCR originated in a man aged 18 to 35 in good health. Some clones in this sample may be carry-over from other donors' samples. The sequenced sample was naive CD8+ T cells from PBMCs. The DNA for the CDR3 is TGTGCCAGCGTGGACAGGGGGAGCAATCAGCCCCAGCATTTT. This gives the protein CASVDRGSNQPQHF.